The 26 T cell receptor beta chains below were found in one sample sequenced in a study of naive and memory T cell subsets. Both TRBC1 and TRBC2 were covered by a beta constant-region primer of two equimolar oligonucleotides. Four rounds of PCR amplified the ligated cDNA using nested alpha and beta constant-region primers plus SP2. TCRdb fed the UMI-ligation and nested PCR reads into MiXCR, producing one record per CDR3 protein. This table has around 130,000 distinct CDR3 sequences, roughly 36% appearing once. Input material: central memory CD4+ T cells from blood. These receptors all come from a human donor in good health.

The CDR3, as DNA: TGCAGTGCTAGAGATGGGAGCGGGAGGAAGCAGTTCTTC. It yields the protein CSARDGSGRKQFF. V usage is TRBV20-1 and J usage is TRBJ2-1, with TRBD2 matching 9 bases. CDR1 DFQATT and CDR2 SNEGSKA come from the germline V gene (reference sequence). The CDR3 consists of 13 residues. V lost 0 bases and J lost 11; bases outside the gene matches: 5.

CDR3 nucleotide sequence: TGTGCCAGTAGTGTAGGACGCCAAGGTGTTTCGCAGTATTTT. Translation gives CASSVGRQGVSQYF. The chain uses TRBV19 and TRBJ2-3; no definite D call. Germline CDR1 reads LNHDA; CDR2 reads SQIVND (reference sequence). With 5 bases removed from V and 10 bases from J, the gap between germline ends came to 19 bases. CDR3 length: 14 amino acids.

V gene TRBV2 combines with J gene TRBJ2-1, with D tentatively TRBD1 (5 bases). Germline V gene data show CDR1 as SNHLY and CDR2 as FYNNEI. V was clipped by 5 bases and J by 4 bases, with 15 bases between them. The CDR3 length is 15 residues. The CDR3 bases are TGTGCCAGCAGTCGGACGACAGTCTTATACAATGAGCAGTTCTTC. This translates into CASSRTTVLYNEQFF.

The chain is built from TRBV7-2 and TRBJ1-5; D is possibly TRBD1 (5 bases). V lost 4 bases and J 8 bases, leaving 12 bases between the germline ends. The CDR3 is 13 amino acids. Germline V gene sequence: CDR1 SGHTA, CDR2 FQGNSA. The CDR3 protein is CASSSGGPEPQHF. DNA for the CDR3: TGTGCCAGCAGCTCGGGGGGTCCGGAGCCCCAGCATTTT.

The table lists this clonotype with a few counts. J is TRBJ1-5 and V is TRBV10-3; D is unresolved. CDR3 length equals 12 residues. CDR1 ENHRY and CDR2 SYGVKD come from the germline V gene. V lost 3 bases and J 7 bases, leaving 7 bases between the germline ends. The CDR3 nucleotides are TGTGCCATCAGTGATCGTGGACAGCCCCAGCATTTT. This encodes CAISDRGQPQHF.

The chain joins TRBV7-9 to TRBJ1-5, with 10 bases matching TRBD1. There are 15 residues in the CDR3. Per the germline V gene, CDR1 is SEHNR and CDR2 is FQNEAQ (reference sequence). The junction had 4 bases not matched to a gene; V was cut back by 5 bases and J by 3 bases. The CDR3 DNA follows: TGTGCCAGCAGCGCCGGGACAGGGGACAATCAGCCCCAGCATTTT. Protein: CASSAGTGDNQPQHF.

This clonotype was seen once. The J gene is TRBJ1-2, the V gene TRBV3-1; D may be TRBD1 (5 bases). Trimming pared 1 base from V and 3 bases from J, leaving 6 bases between. CDR3 size: 13 residues. Germline V gives CDR1 LGHDT, CDR2 YNNKEL (reference sequence). The CDR3 protein is CASSQGQYYGYTF. The CDR3 coding sequence is TGTGCCAGCAGCCAAGGACAGTACTATGGCTACACCTTC.

This clonotype turned up a few times. The gene calls are TRBV20-1 and TRBJ2-7, with 10 bases matching TRBD1. The CDR3 has 14 amino acids. Germline CDR1 reads DFQATT; CDR2 reads SNEGSKA (reference sequence). The V gene end was trimmed by 2 bases and the J gene end by 7 bases; junction bases not matched to a gene: 8. The CDR3 reads CSARTWDRGKEQYF. CDR3 in DNA: TGCAGTGCTAGAACGTGGGACAGGGGAAAAGAGCAGTACTTC.

J is TRBJ2-1 and V is TRBV11-2, with 7 bases lining up with TRBD2. Looked up from germline, CDR1 is SGHAT and CDR2 is FQNNGV. There are 14 residues in the CDR3. The V and J ends lost 5 bases and 6 bases, in that order; junction bases with no gene match: 7. CDR3 sequence: CASSPETSSNEQFF. CDR3 in DNA: TGTGCCAGCAGCCCCGAGACTAGCAGCAATGAGCAGTTCTTC.

DNA for the CDR3: TGTGCCAGCAGTGAATTTGGGACAGGGGTTCGCACCGGGGAGCTGTTTTTT. Translating it yields CASSEFGTGVRTGELFF. The chain is built from TRBV6-1 and TRBJ2-2; TRBD1 agrees at 10 bases. V shed 2 bases, J shed 4 bases, and the junction held 7 bases outside the gene matches. Germline CDR1 and CDR2: MNHNS and SASEGT. The CDR3 is 17 residues long.

The chain is built from TRBV6-6 and TRBJ2-2; tentative D call: TRBD1 (6 bases). The CDR3 has 17 amino acids. Germline V gene sequence: CDR1 MNHNY, CDR2 SVGAGI (reference sequence). The germline V and J ends were trimmed by 6 bases and 5 bases, with 22 bases remaining between them. The CDR3 sequence: CASRSLGTQIGTGELFF. The CDR3 DNA is TGTGCCAGCAGATCCCTCGGGACACAAATAGGGACCGGGGAGCTGTTTTTT.

This sequence joins TRBV5-5 and TRBJ2-1, with 9 nucleotides matching TRBD1. After removal of 4 bases from V and 4 bases from J, the junction contained 9 bases not matched to a gene. The CDR3 runs 16 residues. Germline V gene data show CDR1 as SGHKS and CDR2 as YYEKEE (reference sequence). CDR3 amino acids: CASSGTGSRSYNEQFF. The DNA of the CDR3 is TGTGCCAGCAGCGGGACAGGGTCCCGTTCTTACAATGAGCAGTTCTTC. The full variable domain, completed using reference TRBV5-5 and TRBJ2-1, is DAGVTQSPTHLIKTRGQQVTLRCSPISGHKSVSWYQQVLGQGPQFIFQYYEKEERGRGNFPDRFSARQFPNYSSELNVNALLLGDSALYLCASSGTGSRSYNEQFFGPGTRLTVL.

J is TRBJ2-5 and V is TRBV7-2; no clear D. The CDR3 is made up of 13 amino acids. V lost 6 bases and J 7 bases, leaving 15 bases between the germline ends. Germline V gives CDR1 SGHTA, CDR2 FQGNSA. The CDR3 sequence is CASSSDLEGTQYF. The CDR3 DNA reads as TGTGCCAGCAGTTCGGACCTCGAAGGGACCCAGTACTTC.

The chain employs TRBV7-3 and TRBJ2-1; 10 positions match TRBD2. V lost 5 bases to trimming and J lost 7 bases; unmatched junction nucleotides: 11. The CDR3 has 16 amino acids. Germline V gene lookup returns CDR1 SGHTA and CDR2 FQGTGA. The CDR3 sequence: CASSPLLAGSRNEQFF. CDR3 nucleotides: TGTGCCAGCAGCCCCCTACTAGCGGGATCGAGGAATGAGCAGTTCTTC.

This clonotype has a handful of counts. The V and J genes are TRBV2 and TRBJ2-5; D uncertain. Trimming shortened V by 2 bases and J by 5 bases, and 9 bases separated the two germline ends. The CDR3 covers 13 residues. Germline CDR1 reads SNHLY; CDR2 reads FYNNEI. The CDR3 protein is CASSETRFETQYF. CDR3 in DNA: TGTGCCAGCAGTGAAACTCGTTTTGAGACCCAGTACTTC.

The chain is built from TRBV7-3 and TRBJ2-5; 8 bases align to TRBD2. The germline V gene encodes CDR1 SGHTA and CDR2 FQGTGA. The V gene end was trimmed by 2 bases and the J gene end by 5 bases; junction bases not matched to a gene: 7. The CDR3 totals 15 residues. The CDR3 loop is CASSLDGRAGETQYF. Written as DNA, the CDR3 is TGTGCCAGCAGCTTAGACGGGAGGGCCGGTGAGACCCAGTACTTC.

The gene calls are TRBV3-1 and TRBJ1-3; D remains ambiguous. Germline CDR1 reads LGHDT; CDR2 reads YNNKEL (reference sequence). This CDR3 is built from 17 residues. V was shortened by 4 bases and J by 0 bases, with 16 bases between the two germline ends. CDR3 loop: CASSRFTLDSSGNTIYF. The CDR3 nucleotides are TGTGCCAGCAGCCGCTTTACACTTGATTCCTCTGGAAACACCATATATTTT.

The gene calls are TRBV20-1 and TRBJ2-3, with D maybe TRBD1 (6 bases). This CDR3 region has 14 residues. CDR1 is DFQATT, CDR2 SNEGSKA, per germline (reference sequence). V lost 3 bases and J lost 7, with 17 bases in between. Here the CDR3 reads CSASRQALLHTQYF. DNA for the CDR3: TGCAGTGCTAGTCGACAGGCTCTTTTGCATACGCAGTATTTT.

This clonotype has more than one count but fewer than ten. The J gene is TRBJ2-1, the V gene TRBV7-3; 7 nucleotides line up with TRBD2. This CDR3 contains 15 residues. CDR1 SGHTA and CDR2 FQGTGA come from the germline V gene. J gave up 2 bases and V 3 bases, and 4 bases lay outside the gene matches. The CDR3 bases are TGTGCCAGCAGCTTTACGGCGGGAGCCTACAATGAGCAGTTCTTC. As protein: CASSFTAGAYNEQFF.

This clonotype showed up just a few times. The chain links TRBV18 to TRBJ1-2, with TRBD1 matching over 9 bases. The V gene end was trimmed by 6 bases and the J gene end by 4 bases; junction bases not matched to a gene: 6. Germline V gene data show CDR1 as KGHSH and CDR2 as LQKENI. The CDR3 has 14 residues. The CDR3 nucleotides read TGTGCCAGCTCTCCGGACAGGGGAGGCTATGGCTACACCTTC. It translates to CASSPDRGGYGYTF. The full variable domain, with the rest looked up from reference TRBV18 and TRBJ1-2, is NAGVMQNPRHLVRRRGQEARLRCSPMKGHSHVYWYRQLPEEGLKFMVYLQKENIIDESGMPKERFSAEFPKEGPSILRIQQVVRGDSAAYFCASSPDRGGYGYTFGSGTRLTVV.

This chain uses TRBV6-6 with TRBJ2-7; D may be TRBD2 (5 bases). This CDR3 has 16 amino acids. The ends were cut back, 0 bases at V and 4 bases at J, with 16 bases in the middle. Germline V gene sequence: CDR1 MNHNY, CDR2 SVGAGI (reference sequence). Here the CDR3 DNA reads TGTGCCAGCAGTTACTCGGGGTTAGAGGGCCGATACGAGCAGTACTTC. It is translated as CASSYSGLEGRYEQYF.

The chain carries TRBV24-1 and TRBJ2-5; a possible D gene is TRBD2 (6 bases). The CDR3 length is 13 residues. V lost 3 bases and J 4 bases, leaving 8 bases between the germline ends. Germline V gives CDR1 KGHDR, CDR2 SFDVKD. CDR3 DNA: TGTGCCACCAGTGATGGGACTGTAGAGACCCAGTACTTC. It translates to CATSDGTVETQYF.

This clonotype was counted many times. The chain combines TRBV6-5 with TRBJ2-1; 8 bases are a match to TRBD2. Germline V gives CDR1 MNHEY, CDR2 SVGAGI. This CDR3 region has 16 residues. With V trimmed by 2 bases and J by 8 bases, 11 bases remained unmatched. CDR3 sequence: CASSYNAGGTLHEQFF. CDR3 DNA sequence: TGTGCCAGCAGTTACAACGCGGGAGGAACCCTCCATGAGCAGTTCTTC.

CDR3: CASRSGIYEQYF. For the CDR3, the DNA is TGTGCCAGCAGGTCGGGGATCTACGAGCAGTACTTC. The gene calls are TRBV28 and TRBJ2-7; D might be TRBD2 (5 bases). V lost 6 bases to trimming and J lost 3 bases, with 9 bases between them. Germline V CDR1 and CDR2: MDHEN, SYDVKM. The CDR3 is 12 residues long.

This clonotype was observed many times. This chain joins TRBV11-2 and TRBJ2-7; no reliable D call. The CDR3 runs to 12 residues. V lost 0 bases and J 8 bases, leaving 8 bases between the germline ends. CDR1 is SGHAT, CDR2 FQNNGV, per germline. The CDR3 sequence: CASSLDKYQQYF. CDR3 sequence (DNA): TGTGCCAGCAGCTTAGACAAGTACCAGCAGTACTTC.

This clonotype was picked up many times. The chain employs TRBV27 and TRBJ1-1; weak D call: TRBD1 (6 bases). The germline V gene has CDR1 MNHEY and CDR2 SMNVEV (reference sequence). V was cut by 4 bases and J by 1 base, with 22 bases left in between. The CDR3 has 18 residues. The CDR3 spells CASSSVRSRGSENTEAFF. The CDR3 bases are TGTGCCAGCAGTTCCGTGAGGTCCAGGGGCAGCGAGAACACTGAAGCTTTCTTT.